This T cell receptor beta chain stems from a study of blood T cell repertoires in COVID-19. Overall study: In each case, the material was cDNA or gDNA derived from T cells, B-cell-depleted T cells, or PBMCs.

The repertoire was sequenced with immunoSEQ multiplex PCR; TCRdb's copy has only in-frame clones and lacks some. This repertoire shows more than 400,000 clones, roughly 88% found once; its top ten account for 0.55% to 0.75%. In its sample, this clone was seen once. The participants were between 18 and 89 years old and came from fewer than 25 US areas. The CDR3 runs 13 residues. Between the trimmed V and J ends, which lost 5 bases and 3 bases, there was a span of 10 bases. Per germline, CDR1 LNHDA and CDR2 SQIVND (reference sequence). The sample comprised PBMCs or T cells enriched from blood (not recorded which). The V and J genes are TRBV19 and TRBJ1-1; D may be TRBD1 (5 bases). This clonotype originated in a man in his late teens or twenties who had recovered from COVID-19. The CDR3 sequence is CASSQGRDTEAFF. The CDR3 region has the DNA TGTGCCAGTAGTCAGGGTAGGGACACTGAAGCTTTCTTT.